This TCR beta chain comes out of a study of shared clonotypes between healthy human individuals. The repertoire was sequenced with immunoSEQ multiplex PCR; TCRdb's copy has only in-frame clones and lacks some. This sample has some 2,500,000 clones, with about 90% found just once. CDR3 length: 16 amino acids. With 1 base removed from V and 0 bases from J, the gap between germline ends came to 12 bases. Germline CDR1 and CDR2: LNHNV and YYDKDF (reference sequence). The sample comprised naive CD4+ T cells from PBMCs. Described subset: CD45RA+ positively selected. This clonotype was sampled from a man between 18 and 29 years old in good health. Some clones in this sample may be carry-over from other donors' samples. The gene calls are TRBV15 and TRBJ1-1; D is perhaps TRBD1 (6 bases). CDR3 coding DNA: TGTGCCACCAGCAGAGGTAGGACAGCAATGAACACTGAAGCTTTCTTT. Protein: CATSRGRTAMNTEAFF.